Listed here is a single TCR beta chain. Using immunoSEQ multiplex PCR, the repertoire was profiled, and TCRdb retains in-frame clones only, with some absent. The data contain approximately 300,000 clones, approximately 90% of them singletons. This record belongs to a study of blood T cell repertoires in COVID-19. Per germline, CDR1 MDHEN and CDR2 SYDVKM. The CDR3 loop spans 12 amino acids. V lost 5 bases to trimming and J lost 7 bases, with 12 bases between them. Sequences were obtained from peripheral blood. The chain carries TRBV28 and TRBJ2-7, with D possibly being TRBD2 (5 bases). The receptor was derived from a woman aged 25 to 39 with COVID-19, enrolled during active disease. CDR3 in amino acids: CASSTRTGEQYF. For the CDR3, the DNA is TGTGCCAGCAGTACGCGGACGGGGGAGCAGTACTTC.